A selection of T cell receptor beta chains follows, all from one sample in a study of T cell responses to AZD1222 COVID-19 vaccine. Here immunoSEQ multiplex PCR was the method, and the copy in TCRdb shows in-frame clones only, minus some. The sample holds 100,000 to 150,000 clones; 88% are singletons and the top ten take 4.4%. Sequencing was performed on peripheral blood, taken on day 0 of AZD1222 vaccination. These receptors were taken from an adult in good health. Both conserved end residues are part of each CDR3. Fields, in order: D gene, clone size, J gene, V gene, CDR3 DNA, CDR3 protein. A D gene is named only where the DNA matches it firmly. The size field is filled for only some rows; it gives once, few, many or a size class.

NA | NA | TRBJ1-5 | TRBV27 | TGTGCCAGCAGTTTAAGCAGGGGTCGTGATCAGCCCCAGCATTTT | CASSLSRGRDQPQHF
NA | few | TRBJ2-7 | TRBV6-5 | TGTGCCAGCAGGGTTACAGGAGGCTCCTACGAGCAGTACTTC | CASRVTGGSYEQYF
NA | NA | TRBJ1-4 | TRBV21-1 | TGTGCCAGCAGCAAAGGGGGCAGGGAGGCTGAAAAACTGTTTTTT | CASSKGGREAEKLFF
NA | NA | TRBJ1-2 | TRBV2 | TGTGCCAGCAGCCTCCCTGACAGGACCAACTATGGCTACACCTTC | CASSLPDRTNYGYTF
NA | NA | TRBJ2-7 | TRBV11-3 | TGTGCCAGCAGCTCGGCCCAAGAGCAGTACTTC | CASSSAQEQYF
NA | NA | TRBJ2-7 | TRBV4-2 | TGTGCCAGCAGCCAAGTGGATGGGGTCCCCTACGAGCAGTACTTC | CASSQVDGVPYEQYF
NA | once | TRBJ2-5 | TRBV11-3 | TGTGCCAGCAGCCAATGGGACGAACGCCAAGAGACCCAGTACTTC | CASSQWDERQETQYF
TRBD2 | NA | TRBJ2-1 | TRBV5-1 | TGCGCCAGCAGCTTGGCCGTGACTAGCAGTAGTGAGCAGTTCTTC | CASSLAVTSSSEQFF
TRBD2 | NA | TRBJ2-7 | TRBV6-2/TRBV6-3 | TGTGCCAGCAGCCCGGTTATTAGGCGGACAGTCGATTCTAGCGGGCGCCGCTACGAGCAGTACTTC | CASSPVIRRTVDSSGRRYEQYF
NA | NA | TRBJ2-7 | TRBV7-9 | TGTGCCAGCAGCTCCTCCGGGACTTCATACGAGCAGTACTTC | CASSSSGTSYEQYF
TRBD1 | NA | TRBJ1-6 | TRBV19 | TGTGCCAGTACCACCGGGACAGCTAATTCACCCCTCCACTTT | CASTTGTANSPLHF
NA | once | TRBJ2-1 | TRBV4-1 | TGCGCCAGCAGCCACCAACAGGGGCAGTTCTTC | CASSHQQGQFF
NA | NA | TRBJ1-2 | TRBV14 | TGTGCCAGCAGCCAAGTAGGTGCAGGGTCCTATGGCTACACCTTC | CASSQVGAGSYGYTF
NA | NA | TRBJ2-1 | TRBV5-1 | TGCGCCAGCACGCTGGGCAATGAGCAGTTCTTC | CASTLGNEQFF
NA | NA | TRBJ1-1 | TRBV3-1/TRBV3-2 | TGTGCCAGCAGCCAACTCCGGGGCGGGTACACTGAAGCTTTCTTT | CASSQLRGGYTEAFF
TRBD2 | NA | TRBJ2-3 | TRBV13 | TGTGCCAGCAGTCCCCCGGGACTATCTAGCACAGATACGCAGTATTTT | CASSPPGLSSTDTQYF
TRBD1 | NA | TRBJ1-6 | TRBV28 | TGTGCCAGCAGACTCGGACAGGGGCGCTCACCCCTCCACTTT | CASRLGQGRSPLHF
TRBD1 | NA | TRBJ1-1 | TRBV16 | TGTGCCAGCAGCCAATCCGGGACAGGGTTCACTGAAGCTTTCTTT | CASSQSGTGFTEAFF
NA | NA | TRBJ1-1 | TRBV13 | TGTGCCAGCAGCTTGGGGGGGCGGACTGAAGCTTTCTTT | CASSLGGRTEAFF
NA | NA | TRBJ1-3 | TRBV7-7 | TGTGCTAGCAGCTTAGATGCGGGAAACACCATATATTTT | CASSLDAGNTIYF
NA | NA | TRBJ1-1 | TRBV6-5 | TGTGCCAGCACAAGGGGGGGGAACACTGAAGCTTTCTTT | CASTRGGNTEAFF
TRBD2 | NA | TRBJ2-3 | TRBV9 | TGTGCCAGCAGCCCCTACGGGCGGGGGAGCACAGATACGCAGTATTTT | CASSPYGRGSTDTQYF
TRBD2 | NA | TRBJ2-1 | TRBV5-1 | TGCGCCAGCAGCCAGGGACTAGCGGGGGGGCGGAATGAGCAGTTCTTC | CASSQGLAGGRNEQFF
TRBD2 | NA | TRBJ2-3 | TRBV5-4 | TGTGCCAGCAGCTTGCGGCTAGCGGGCACAGATACGCAGTATTTT | CASSLRLAGTDTQYF
NA | NA | TRBJ1-2 | TRBV18 | TGTGCCAGCTCACCAAGCACAGACTATGGCTACACCTTC | CASSPSTDYGYTF
TRBD1 | NA | TRBJ2-7 | TRBV19 | TGTGCCAGTAGTATACCCGCCGGGACAGGAAATTTCTACGAGCAGTACTTC | CASSIPAGTGNFYEQYF
NA | NA | TRBJ1-4 | TRBV6-2/TRBV6-3 | TGTGCGAGCAGCCGGGAATTGCGTGAAAAACTGTTTTTT | CASSRELREKLFF
NA | NA | TRBJ1-5 | TRBV10-2 | TGCGCCAGCAGTGGCAGGGAGAATCAGCCCCAGCATTTT | CASSGRENQPQHF
TRBD1 | NA | TRBJ2-3 | TRBV2 | TGTGCCAGCAGTGGCAGGGGGTGGGCAGATACGCAGTATTTT | CASSGRGWADTQYF
TRBD1 | NA | TRBJ1-2 | TRBV5-4 | TGTGCCAGCAGCGCTGACAGGGCTAACTATGGCTACACCTTC | CASSADRANYGYTF
NA | few | TRBJ2-7 | TRBV19 | TGTGCCAGTAGTCAGGAACGCGAGCAGTACTTC | CASSQEREQYF
NA | NA | TRBJ2-7 | TRBV18 | TGTGCCAGCTCACCACCTGTAGTTTACGAGCAGTACTTC | CASSPPVVYEQYF
NA | NA | TRBJ2-3 | TRBV24-1 | TGTGCCACCAGTGACGGACGGGATCCAGATACGCAGTATTTT | CATSDGRDPDTQYF
NA | NA | TRBJ2-1 | TRBV3-1/TRBV3-2 | TGTGCCAGCAGCCGGGACCCGCGGAATGAGCAGTTCTTC | CASSRDPRNEQFF
NA | once | TRBJ1-2 | TRBV10-2 | TGCGCCAGCAGTGAGTCCCAGAACTATGGCTACACCTTC | CASSESQNYGYTF
TRBD2 | NA | TRBJ2-7 | TRBV10-3 | TGTGCCATCAGTGTCGCGGGGGGGCCCTTCGACGAGCAGTACTTC | CAISVAGGPFDEQYF
NA | NA | TRBJ2-3 | TRBV18 | TGTGCCAGCTCACCAGGACAGGCCCCGCGGGACGCGTATTTT | CASSPGQAPRDAYF
TRBD1 | NA | TRBJ2-7 | TRBV12-5 | TGTGCTAGTCGAGGGACAGGGGGGTTCTACGAGCAGTACTTC | CASRGTGGFYEQYF
NA | NA | TRBJ2-1 | TRBV3-1/TRBV3-2 | TGTGCCAGCAGCCTAATACCCTCCTACAATGAGCAGTTCTTC | CASSLIPSYNEQFF
TRBD2 | NA | TRBJ2-3 | TRBV11-3 | TGTGCCAGCACCGCCCTACTATCTGTTAGCGGGGAGCATTCAGATACGCAGTATTTT | CASTALLSVSGEHSDTQYF
NA | NA | TRBJ2-7 | TRBV10-1 | TGCGCCAGCAGTGAGCCGCTTACCTCCTACGAGCAGTACTTC | CASSEPLTSYEQYF
TRBD1 | NA | TRBJ1-4 | TRBV25-1 | TGTGCCAGCAGTGCGTACCCTCAGGGGGGGAGTGAAAAACTGTTTTTT | CASSAYPQGGSEKLFF
TRBD1 | NA | TRBJ1-4 | TRBV24-1 | TGTGCCACCAGTGACTCAGGGGGCCGCAATGAAAAACTGTTTTTT | CATSDSGGRNEKLFF
TRBD1 | once | TRBJ1-6 | TRBV10-3 | TGTGCCATCAGCCGGGACAGGGGAAATTCACCCCTCCACTTT | CAISRDRGNSPLHF
TRBD1 | NA | TRBJ1-6 | TRBV29-1 | TGCAGCGTTGAAGATAGGGGACAGGGGCAACCCCTCCACTTT | CSVEDRGQGQPLHF
NA | NA | TRBJ2-3 | TRBV7-9 | TGTGCCAGCAGCTCCCCCACGTGGGGTAGCACAGATACGCAGTATTTT | CASSSPTWGSTDTQYF
TRBD1 | NA | TRBJ1-3 | TRBV4-1 | TGCGCCAGCAGCCCGGGACAGGGACCTGGAAACACCATATATTTT | CASSPGQGPGNTIYF
NA | NA | TRBJ2-4 | TRBV19 | TGTGCCAGTAACCCGACAGTAGCCAAAAACATTCAGTACTTC | CASNPTVAKNIQYF
NA | NA | TRBJ1-2 | TRBV10-3 | TGTGCCATCAGTGAGTCCCGGGGGCACCTTGGCTATGGCTACACCTTC | CAISESRGHLGYGYTF
NA | NA | TRBJ2-4 | TRBV11-2 | TGTGCCAGCAGCAGAGAGACGGGGGTCAAAAACATTCAGTACTTC | CASSRETGVKNIQYF
NA | NA | TRBJ2-5 | TRBV30 | TGTGCCTGGAGTGTAAAGGGGGGGGGCTTACAAGAGACCCAGTACTTC | CAWSVKGGGLQETQYF
NA | NA | TRBJ1-6 | TRBV19 | TGTGCCAGTTGGGGGGGGCTGAGCTCCTATAATTCACCCCTCCACTTT | CASWGGLSSYNSPLHF
TRBD1 | few | TRBJ1-1 | TRBV5-1 | TGCGCCAGCAGCTTGGGCGGACAGGGGAACACTGAAGCTTTCTTT | CASSLGGQGNTEAFF
NA | NA | TRBJ2-7 | TRBV7-9 | TGTGCCAGCAGCCCCGTCCGGGGGTACGAGCAGTACTTC | CASSPVRGYEQYF
NA | NA | TRBJ2-2 | TRBV13 | TGTGCCAGCAGCGTGCGACAGGCTCAGAACACCGGGGAGCTGTTTTTT | CASSVRQAQNTGELFF
TRBD1 | once | TRBJ1-3 | TRBV5-1 | TGCGCCAGCAGCTTGGAGGGACAGCCACCGCGGAGGGACACCATATATTTT | CASSLEGQPPRRDTIYF
NA | NA | TRBJ2-6 | TRBV4-1 | TGCGCCAGCAGCCAAGGGGGGACGGGACCCTCTGGGGCCAACGTCCTGACTTTC | CASSQGGTGPSGANVLTF